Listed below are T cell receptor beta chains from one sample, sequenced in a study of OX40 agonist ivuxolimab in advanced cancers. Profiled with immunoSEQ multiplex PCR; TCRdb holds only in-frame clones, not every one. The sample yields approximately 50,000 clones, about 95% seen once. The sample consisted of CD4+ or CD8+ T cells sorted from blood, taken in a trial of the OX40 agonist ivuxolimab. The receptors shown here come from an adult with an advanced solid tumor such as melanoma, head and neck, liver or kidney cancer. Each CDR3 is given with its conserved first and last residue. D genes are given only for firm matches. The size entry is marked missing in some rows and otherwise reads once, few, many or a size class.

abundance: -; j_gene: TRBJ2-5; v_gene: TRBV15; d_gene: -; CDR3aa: CATSRDRSWGETQYF; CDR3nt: TGTGCCACCAGCAGAGATAGGTCTTGGGGGGAGACCCAGTACTTC
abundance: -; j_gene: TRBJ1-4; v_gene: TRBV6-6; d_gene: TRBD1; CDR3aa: CASSSETGPTNEKLFF; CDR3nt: TGTGCCAGCAGTTCCGAGACAGGGCCCACTAATGAAAAACTGTTTTTT
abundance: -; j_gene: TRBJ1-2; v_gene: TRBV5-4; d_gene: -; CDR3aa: CASSLAGGGYTF; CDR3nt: TGTGCCAGCAGCTTGGCCGGGGGGGGCTACACCTTC
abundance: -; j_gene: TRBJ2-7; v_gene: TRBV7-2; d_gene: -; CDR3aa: CASSRGLTAYEQYF; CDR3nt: TGTGCCAGCAGCCGCGGACTGACCGCCTACGAGCAGTACTTC
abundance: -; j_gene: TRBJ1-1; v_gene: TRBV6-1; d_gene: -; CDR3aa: CASIFWTEAFF; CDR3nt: TGTGCCAGCATATTCTGGACTGAAGCTTTCTTT
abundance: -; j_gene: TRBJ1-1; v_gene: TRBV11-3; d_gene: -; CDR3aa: CASSLWGRASEAFF; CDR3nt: TGTGCCAGCAGCTTATGGGGGCGGGCATCCGAAGCTTTCTTT
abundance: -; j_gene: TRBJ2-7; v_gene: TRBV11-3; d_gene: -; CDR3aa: CASAHGAYEQYF; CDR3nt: TGTGCCTCCGCCCACGGAGCCTACGAGCAGTACTTC
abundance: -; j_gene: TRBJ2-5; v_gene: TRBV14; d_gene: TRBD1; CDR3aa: CASSQDIGQGKETQYF; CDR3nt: TGTGCCAGCAGCCAAGATATAGGACAGGGGAAAGAGACCCAGTACTTC
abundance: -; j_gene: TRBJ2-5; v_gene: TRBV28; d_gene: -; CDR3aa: CASSPPGPRVQYF; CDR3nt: TGTGCCAGCAGTCCACCGGGGCCGAGGGTCCAGTACTTC
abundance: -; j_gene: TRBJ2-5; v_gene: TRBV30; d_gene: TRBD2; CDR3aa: CAWSDNSGGKETQYF; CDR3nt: TGTGCCTGGAGTGACAATTCGGGAGGTAAAGAGACCCAGTACTTC
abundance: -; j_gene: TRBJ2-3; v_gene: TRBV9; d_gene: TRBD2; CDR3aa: CASSVYGLAGPDTDTQYF; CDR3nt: TGTGCCAGCAGCGTATATGGACTAGCGGGGCCCGACACAGATACGCAGTATTTT
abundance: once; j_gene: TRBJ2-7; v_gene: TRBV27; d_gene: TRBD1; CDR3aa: CASSFKGQGAYEQYF; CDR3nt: TGTGCCAGCAGTTTCAAGGGACAGGGGGCCTACGAGCAGTACTTC
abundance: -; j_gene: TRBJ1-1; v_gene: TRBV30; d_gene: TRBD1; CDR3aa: CAWRRDSNTEAFF; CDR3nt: TGTGCCTGGAGAAGGGACAGCAACACTGAAGCTTTCTTT
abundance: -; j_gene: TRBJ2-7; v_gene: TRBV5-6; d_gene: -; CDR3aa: CASSLQISPAYEQYF; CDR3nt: TGTGCCAGCAGCCTCCAAATCAGCCCGGCCTACGAGCAGTACTTC
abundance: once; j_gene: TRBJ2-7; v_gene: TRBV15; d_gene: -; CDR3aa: CATSRDLAEQYF; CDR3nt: TGTGCCACCAGCAGAGATCTGGCCGAGCAGTACTTC
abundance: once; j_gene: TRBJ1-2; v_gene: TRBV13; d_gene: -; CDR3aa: CASSLRLGGGDYGYTF; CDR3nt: TGTGCCAGCAGCTTAAGGTTGGGGGGCGGAGACTATGGCTACACCTTC
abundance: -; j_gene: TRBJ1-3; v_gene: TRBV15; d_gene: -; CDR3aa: CATVWDRGSGNTIYF; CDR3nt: TGTGCCACCGTTTGGGACCGGGGCTCTGGAAACACCATATATTTT
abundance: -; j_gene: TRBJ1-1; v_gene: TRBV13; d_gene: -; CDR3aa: CASSLGTDPRGTEAFF; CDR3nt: TGTGCCAGCAGCCTAGGGACCGATCCTAGGGGGACTGAAGCTTTCTTT
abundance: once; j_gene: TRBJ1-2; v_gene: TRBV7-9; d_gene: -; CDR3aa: CASSFDSNYGYTF; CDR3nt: TGTGCCAGCAGCTTTGACTCTAACTATGGCTACACCTTC
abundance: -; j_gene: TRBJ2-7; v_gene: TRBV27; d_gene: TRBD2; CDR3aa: CASSLGTSGRNEQYF; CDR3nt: TGTGCCAGCAGCCTTGGGACTAGCGGGCGCAACGAGCAGTACTTC
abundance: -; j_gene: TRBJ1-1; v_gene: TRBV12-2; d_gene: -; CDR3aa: CASRRDTREAEAFF; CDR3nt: TGTGCAAGTCGGCGGGACACCCGGGAGGCTGAAGCTTTCTTT
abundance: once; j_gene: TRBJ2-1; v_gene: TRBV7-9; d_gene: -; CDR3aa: CASSLNENWVNEQFF; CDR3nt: TGTGCCAGCAGCTTGAATGAGAATTGGGTCAATGAGCAGTTCTTC
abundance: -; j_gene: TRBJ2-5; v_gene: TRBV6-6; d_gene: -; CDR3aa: CASSYGVPQETQYF; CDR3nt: TGTGCCAGCAGTTATGGCGTACCCCAAGAGACCCAGTACTTC
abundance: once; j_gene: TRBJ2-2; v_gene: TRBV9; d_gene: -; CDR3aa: CASSPPTDTLTGELFF; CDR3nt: TGTGCCAGCAGCCCCCCAACGGACACCCTCACCGGGGAGCTGTTTTTT
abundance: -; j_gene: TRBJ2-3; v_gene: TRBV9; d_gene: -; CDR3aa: CASSVEGSLVYSSTDTQYF; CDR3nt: TGTGCCAGCAGCGTAGAAGGTTCGCTGGTATACTCTAGCACAGATACGCAGTATTTT
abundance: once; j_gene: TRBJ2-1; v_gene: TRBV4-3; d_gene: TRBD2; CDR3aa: CASSDGSGKGNEQFF; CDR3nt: TGCGCCAGCAGCGATGGGAGCGGGAAAGGGAATGAGCAGTTCTTC
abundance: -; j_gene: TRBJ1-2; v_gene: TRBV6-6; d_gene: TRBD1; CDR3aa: CASTDREGGGYTF; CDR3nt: TGTGCCAGCACCGACAGGGAAGGAGGTGGCTACACCTTC
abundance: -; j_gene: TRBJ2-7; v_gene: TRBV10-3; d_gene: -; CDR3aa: CAITSDYEQYF; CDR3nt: TGTGCCATAACTAGTGACTACGAGCAGTACTTC
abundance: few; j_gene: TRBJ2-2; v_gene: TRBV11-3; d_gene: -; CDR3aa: CASSLYRGAGELFF; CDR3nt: TGTGCCAGCAGCTTATACCGGGGCGCCGGGGAGCTGTTTTTT
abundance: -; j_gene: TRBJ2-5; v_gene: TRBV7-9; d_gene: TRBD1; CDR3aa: CASSARDRNQETQYF; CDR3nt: TGTGCCAGCAGCGCAAGGGACAGAAACCAAGAGACCCAGTACTTC
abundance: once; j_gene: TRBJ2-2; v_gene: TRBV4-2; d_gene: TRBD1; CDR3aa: CASSQVSGTGDFNTGELFF; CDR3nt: TGTGCCAGCAGCCAGGTTTCCGGGACAGGGGACTTCAACACCGGGGAGCTGTTTTTT
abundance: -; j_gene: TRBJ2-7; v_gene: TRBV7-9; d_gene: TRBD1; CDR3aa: CASSYRLGTGGYEQYF; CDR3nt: TGTGCCAGCAGCTACCGCCTCGGGACAGGGGGCTACGAGCAGTACTTC
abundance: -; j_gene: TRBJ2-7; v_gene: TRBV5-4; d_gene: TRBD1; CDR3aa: CASSSGTADYEQYF; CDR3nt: TGTGCCAGCAGCTCCGGGACAGCCGACTACGAGCAGTACTTC
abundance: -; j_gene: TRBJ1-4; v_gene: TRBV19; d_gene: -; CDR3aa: CASSISQYRKEKLFF; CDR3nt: TGTGCCAGTAGTATTAGTCAATACCGAAAGGAAAAACTGTTTTTT
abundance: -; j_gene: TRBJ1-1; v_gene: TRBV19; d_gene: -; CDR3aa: CASSERGSYNTEAFF; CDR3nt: TGTGCCAGTAGTGAGAGGGGATCGTATAACACTGAAGCTTTCTTT
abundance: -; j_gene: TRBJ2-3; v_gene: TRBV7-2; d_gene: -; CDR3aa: CASRIRADTQYF; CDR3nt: TGTGCCAGCAGGATAAGGGCAGATACGCAGTATTTT
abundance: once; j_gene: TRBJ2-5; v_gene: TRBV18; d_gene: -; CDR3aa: CASSNRGEETQYF; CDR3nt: TGTGCCAGCTCAAACCGAGGGGAGGAGACCCAGTACTTC
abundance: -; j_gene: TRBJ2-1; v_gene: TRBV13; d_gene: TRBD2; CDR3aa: CASSSGTSAYNEQFF; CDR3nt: TGTGCCAGCAGTTCCGGGACTAGCGCTTACAATGAGCAGTTCTTC
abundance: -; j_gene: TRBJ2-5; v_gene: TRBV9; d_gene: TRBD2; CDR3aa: CASSPGTSGSPETQYF; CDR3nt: TGTGCCAGCAGCCCAGGGACTAGCGGGAGTCCTGAGACCCAGTACTTC
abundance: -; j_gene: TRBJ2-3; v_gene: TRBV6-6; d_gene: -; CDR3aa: CASTHGDTQYF; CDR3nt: TGTGCCAGCACCCACGGCGATACGCAGTATTTT
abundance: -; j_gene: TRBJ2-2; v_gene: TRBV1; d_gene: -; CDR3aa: CTILLRGTGELFF; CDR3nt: TGCACCATCCTCCTGCGGGGCACCGGGGAGCTGTTTTTT
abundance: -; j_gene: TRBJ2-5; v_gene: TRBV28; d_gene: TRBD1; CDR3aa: CASSFLRGQETQYF; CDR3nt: TGTGCCAGCAGTTTCCTCAGGGGGCAGGAGACCCAGTACTTC
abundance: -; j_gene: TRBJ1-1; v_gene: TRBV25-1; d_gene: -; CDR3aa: CASSALAGNTEAFF; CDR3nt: TGTGCCAGCAGTGCACTGGCAGGGAACACTGAAGCTTTCTTT
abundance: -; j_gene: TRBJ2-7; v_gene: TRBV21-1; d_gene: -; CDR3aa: CASSDPSVYEQYF; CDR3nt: TGTGCCAGCAGCGACCCTAGCGTCTACGAGCAGTACTTC
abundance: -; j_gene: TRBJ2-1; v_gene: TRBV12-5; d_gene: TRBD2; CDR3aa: CASGFGAGAGEQFF; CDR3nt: TGTGCTAGTGGTTTTGGGGCGGGAGCCGGTGAGCAGTTCTTC
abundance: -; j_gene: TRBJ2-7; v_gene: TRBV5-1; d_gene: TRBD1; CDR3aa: CASSFLTGGPEQYF; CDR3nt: TGCGCCAGCAGCTTCCTCACAGGGGGGCCCGAGCAGTACTTC
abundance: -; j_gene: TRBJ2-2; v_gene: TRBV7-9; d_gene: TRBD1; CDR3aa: CASIPGTGYSGELFF; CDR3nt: TGTGCCAGCATCCCCGGGACAGGGTACTCCGGGGAGCTGTTTTTT
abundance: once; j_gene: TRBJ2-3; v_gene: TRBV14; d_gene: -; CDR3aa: CASSQTRGIVTDTQYF; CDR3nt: TGTGCCAGCAGCCAAACGCGCGGGATTGTCACAGATACGCAGTATTTT
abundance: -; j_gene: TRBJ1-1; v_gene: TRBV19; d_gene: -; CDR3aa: CASVQGFKNTEAFF; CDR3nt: TGTGCCAGTGTTCAGGGGTTTAAGAACACTGAAGCTTTCTTT
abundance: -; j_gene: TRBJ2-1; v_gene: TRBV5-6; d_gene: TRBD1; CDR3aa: CASSLPGQGFHEQFF; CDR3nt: TGTGCCAGCAGCTTACCGGGACAGGGGTTTCATGAGCAGTTCTTC
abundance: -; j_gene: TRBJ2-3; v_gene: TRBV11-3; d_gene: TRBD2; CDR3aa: CASSATSGDTDTQYF; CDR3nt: TGTGCCAGCAGCGCGACTAGCGGGGACACAGATACGCAGTATTTT
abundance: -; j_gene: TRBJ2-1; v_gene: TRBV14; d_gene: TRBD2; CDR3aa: CASSQDLAAGDNEQFF; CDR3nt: TGTGCCAGCAGCCAAGATCTCGCAGCGGGAGACAATGAGCAGTTCTTC
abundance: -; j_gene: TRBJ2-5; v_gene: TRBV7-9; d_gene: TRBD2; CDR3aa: CASSPRLADVLETQYF; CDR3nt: TGTGCCAGCAGCCCCCGACTAGCGGATGTCTTGGAGACCCAGTACTTC